This T cell receptor (beta chain) was retrieved from a study of T-cell reconstitution after alpha-beta-depleted transplantation in children. The study, taken as a whole, reports: The origin of high day-60 TCRbeta diversity in some patients lay in surviving recipient T cells and thymic progenitors.

This clonotype was observed a few times. Its antigen is unknown. CDR3 length equals 14 residues. V lost 6 bases to trimming and J lost 0 bases, with 6 bases between them. Preparation of the TCRbeta library involved a method that used unique molecular identifiers. TCRdb passed the PCR reads through MiXCR, listing each CDR3 protein once. The sample yields under 450,000 distinct CDR3 sequences, around 15% seen once. The chain carries TRBV12-3 or TRBV12-4 and TRBJ2-6; D is unresolved. The clonotype comes from a boy in the first two years of life who had a stem cell transplant for Wiskott-Aldrich syndrome, so the T cells may come from the graft donor. The sequencing used PBMCs, mostly from graft donor cells, collected 360 days after TCRalphabeta/CD19-depleted stem cell transplant. The CDR3 sequence is CASRTDSGANVLTF. The DNA of the CDR3 is TGTGCCAGCAGGACGGACTCTGGGGCCAACGTCCTGACTTTC.